The entry below gives a single T cell receptor beta chain sequence along with its context. What this receptor recognizes is not known. No qualities accompany the bases; no much larger clone lies one base away. This specimen belongs to a study of OX40 agonist ivuxolimab in advanced cancers. Study-wide context: The costimulatory receptor OX40 (CD134) was targeted by ivuxolimab, a fully human IgG2 agonistic monoclonal antibody. Intravenous ivuxolimab was administered to patients every 2 weeks at six dose levels: 0.01, 0.1, 0.3, 1.5, 3 and 10 mg/kg. Of the 50 to 55 patients in dose escalation, about 20 had hepatocellular carcinoma, roughly 15 had melanoma, 9 had renal cell carcinoma and 9 had head and neck cancer. A male proportion of around 83% and a mean age of roughly 55 years, ranging from roughly 23 to 85, were recorded for the dose-escalation cohort. Patients were allowed to have had prior anti-PD-1, anti-PD-L1 or anti-CTLA-4 therapy, and roughly 40% of the dose-escalation patients had been treated with checkpoint inhibitors. Partial responses were achieved by three dose-escalation patients, of whom one had hepatocellular carcinoma and two had cutaneous melanoma. The purpose of peripheral TCRbeta sequencing was to test whether ivuxolimab changed TCR sequence diversity and led to clonal T-cell expansion. The monotherapy dose-escalation portion (N ≈ 55 patients) of the phase I ivuxolimab trial is reported in the paper.

The germline V gene gives CDR1 as ENHRY and CDR2 as SYGVKD. The CDR3, cysteine through phenylalanine, is 14 amino acids long. Only the CDR3 region is kept as DNA, spanning 42 bases read in frame from base 1. Relative to germline, V is missing 2 bases and J is missing 3 bases, with 1 base of the junction outside any gene match. Results and caveats for the whole study, not just this receptor: The antigen specificity of the peripheral T cells that underwent clonal expansion was not determined. On average, CD8+ T cells showed more expanded clones than CD4+ T cells after ivuxolimab. In partial responders in the 0.1-3.0 mg/kg groups, normalized peripheral clonal expansion was found to be among the lowest, especially among CD8+ T cells. At doses from 0.1 to 3.0 mg/kg, clonal expansion was seen in both CD4+ and CD8+ blood T cells between baseline and week 6. Low levels of normalized T-cell clonal expansion were also seen in some patients who did not respond.

The trial excluded patients who had a history of autoimmune disease or who were on systemic immunosuppression. Peripheral blood for TCR sequencing was drawn from every dose cohort at baseline, at cycle 4 day 1 and at cycle 7 day 1. Samples were obtained from an open-label, multicenter, first-in-human phase I dose-escalation trial of ivuxolimab. Adults with locally advanced or metastatic melanoma, renal cell, hepatocellular, or head and neck squamous cell carcinoma were enrolled in the trial. Before TCR sequencing, CD4+ T cells and CD8+ T cells were sorted from peripheral blood as separate populations. To sequence the TCRbeta CDR3 region, genomic DNA was isolated from the sorted cells. TCRbeta CDR3 regions were sequenced using the immunoSEQ Assay. TCRdb limited this immuneACCESS table to in-frame rearrangements with V and J called. A share of clones is missing; checked studies link under half to unresolved V genes, and the rest is unexplained. The sample yields 20,000 to 30,000 clones; just over 90% were counted once. Together, the top ten hold about 49% of the sample.

The sequence came from an adult with an advanced solid tumor such as melanoma, head and neck, liver or kidney cancer. The starting material was CD4+ or CD8+ T cells sorted from blood, obtained in a trial of the OX40 agonist ivuxolimab. The chain couples TRBV10-3 to TRBJ1-2; 9 bases in between match TRBD1. The nucleotide sequence is TGTGCCATCAGTGAGGGACAGGGGTACTATGGCTACACCTTC. Its protein reads: CAISEGQGYYGYTF.